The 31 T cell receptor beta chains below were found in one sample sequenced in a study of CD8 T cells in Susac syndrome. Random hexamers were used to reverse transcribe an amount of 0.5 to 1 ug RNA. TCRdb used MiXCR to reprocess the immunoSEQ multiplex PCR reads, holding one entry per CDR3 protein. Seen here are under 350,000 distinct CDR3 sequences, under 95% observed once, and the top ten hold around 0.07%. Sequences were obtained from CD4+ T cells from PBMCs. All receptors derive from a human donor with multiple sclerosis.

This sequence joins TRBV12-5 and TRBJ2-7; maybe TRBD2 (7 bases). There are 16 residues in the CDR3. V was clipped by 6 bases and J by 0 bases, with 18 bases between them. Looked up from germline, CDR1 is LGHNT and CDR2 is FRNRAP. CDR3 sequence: CASGVVAGAGSYEQYF. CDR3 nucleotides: TGTGCTAGTGGCGTTGTGGCGGGGGCCGGCTCCTACGAGCAGTACTTC.

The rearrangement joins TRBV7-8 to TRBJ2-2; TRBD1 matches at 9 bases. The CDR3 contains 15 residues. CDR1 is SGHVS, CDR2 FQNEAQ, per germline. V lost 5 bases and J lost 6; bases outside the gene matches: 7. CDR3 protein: CASSAATGGPGELFF. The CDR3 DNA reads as TGTGCCAGCAGCGCCGCGACAGGGGGTCCCGGGGAGCTGTTTTTT.

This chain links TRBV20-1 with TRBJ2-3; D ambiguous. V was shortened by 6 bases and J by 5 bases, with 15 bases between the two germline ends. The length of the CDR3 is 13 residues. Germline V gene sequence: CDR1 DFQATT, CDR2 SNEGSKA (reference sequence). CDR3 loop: CSAISPPGDTQYF. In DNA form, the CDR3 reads TGCAGTGCCATAAGCCCCCCCGGAGATACGCAGTATTTT.

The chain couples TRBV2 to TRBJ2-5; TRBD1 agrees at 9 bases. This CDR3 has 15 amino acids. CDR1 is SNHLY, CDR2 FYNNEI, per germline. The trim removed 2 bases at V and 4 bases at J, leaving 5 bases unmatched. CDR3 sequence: CASSEFGGQGETQYF. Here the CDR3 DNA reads TGTGCCAGCAGTGAATTCGGGGGACAGGGAGAGACCCAGTACTTC. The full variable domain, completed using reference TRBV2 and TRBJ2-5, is EPEVTQTPSHQVTQMGQEVILRCVPISNHLYFYWYRQILGQKVEFLVSFYNNEISEKSEIFDDQFSVERPDGSNFTLKIRSTKLEDSAMYFCASSEFGGQGETQYFGPGTRLLVL.

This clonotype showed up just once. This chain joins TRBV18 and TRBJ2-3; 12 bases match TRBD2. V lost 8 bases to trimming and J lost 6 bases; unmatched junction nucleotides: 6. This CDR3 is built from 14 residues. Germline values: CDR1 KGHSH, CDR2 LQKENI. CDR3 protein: CASGTSGRQDTQYF. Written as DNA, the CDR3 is TGTGCCAGCGGGACTAGCGGGCGTCAGGATACGCAGTATTTT.

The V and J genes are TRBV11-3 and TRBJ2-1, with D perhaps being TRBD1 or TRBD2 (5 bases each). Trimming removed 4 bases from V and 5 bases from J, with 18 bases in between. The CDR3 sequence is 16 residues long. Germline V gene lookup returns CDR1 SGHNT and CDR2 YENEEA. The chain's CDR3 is CASSSPEGRINNEQFF. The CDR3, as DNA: TGTGCCAGCAGCTCCCCAGAGGGACGGATAAACAATGAGCAGTTCTTC.

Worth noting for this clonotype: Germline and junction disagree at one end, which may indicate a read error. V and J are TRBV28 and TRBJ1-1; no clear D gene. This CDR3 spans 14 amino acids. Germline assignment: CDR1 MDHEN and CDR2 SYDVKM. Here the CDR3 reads CASSHPISNTEASF. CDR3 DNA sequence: TGTGCCAGCAGTCACCCGATCAGCAACACTGAAGCTTCTTTT. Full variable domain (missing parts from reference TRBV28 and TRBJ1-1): DVKVTQSSRYLVKRTGEKVFLECVQDMDHENMFWYRQDPGLGLRLIYFSYDVKMKEKGDIPEGYSVSREKKERFSLILESASTNQTSMYLCASSHPISNTEASFGQGTRLTVV.

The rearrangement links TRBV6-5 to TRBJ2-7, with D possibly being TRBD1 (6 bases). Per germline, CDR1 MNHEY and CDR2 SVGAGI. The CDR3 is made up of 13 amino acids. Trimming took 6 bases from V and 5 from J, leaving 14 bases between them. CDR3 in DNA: TGTGCCAGCAGCCCGGACCGGGACAACGAGCAGTACTTC. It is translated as CASSPDRDNEQYF.

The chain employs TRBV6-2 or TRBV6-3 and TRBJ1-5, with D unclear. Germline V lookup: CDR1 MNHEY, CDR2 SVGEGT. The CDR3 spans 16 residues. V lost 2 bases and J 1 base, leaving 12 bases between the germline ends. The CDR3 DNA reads TGTGCCAGCAGTTACGACCCCAGGATGAGCAATCAGCCCCAGCATTTT. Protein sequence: CASSYDPRMSNQPQHF.

In nucleotides, the CDR3 is TGCAGTGCTAGGGCAGACTTGAACACCGGGGAGCTGTTTTTT. This encodes CSARADLNTGELFF. The chain is built from TRBV20-1 and TRBJ2-2, with unresolved D. Per germline, CDR1 DFQATT and CDR2 SNEGSKA (reference sequence). The CDR3 has 14 residues. Trimming cost V 3 bases and J 1 base, with 9 bases left between them.

Written as DNA, the CDR3 is TGTGCCAGCAGTCTCGGGCCAGAAGAGCAGTACTTC. This codes for CASSLGPEEQYF. The V call is TRBV28, the J call TRBJ2-7; D gene uncertain. This CDR3 region has 12 residues. The germline V gene encodes CDR1 MDHEN and CDR2 SYDVKM. Trimming took 5 bases from V and 7 from J, leaving 12 bases between them. The full variable domain, completed using reference TRBV28 and TRBJ2-7, is DVKVTQSSRYLVKRTGEKVFLECVQDMDHENMFWYRQDPGLGLRLIYFSYDVKMKEKGDIPEGYSVSREKKERFSLILESASTNQTSMYLCASSLGPEEQYFGPGTRLTVT.

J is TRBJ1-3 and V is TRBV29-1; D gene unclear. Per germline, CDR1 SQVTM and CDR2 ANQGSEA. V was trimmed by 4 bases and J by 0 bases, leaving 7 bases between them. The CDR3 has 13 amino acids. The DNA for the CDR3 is TGCAGCGTTGCAGTAAGCTCTGGAAACACCATATATTTT. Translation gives CSVAVSSGNTIYF.

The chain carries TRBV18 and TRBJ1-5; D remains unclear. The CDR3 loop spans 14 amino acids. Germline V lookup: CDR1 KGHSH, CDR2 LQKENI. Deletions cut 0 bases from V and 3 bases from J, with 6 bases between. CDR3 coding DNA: TGTGCCAGCTCACCACCCCTTGCCAATCAGCCCCAGCATTTT. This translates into CASSPPLANQPQHF.

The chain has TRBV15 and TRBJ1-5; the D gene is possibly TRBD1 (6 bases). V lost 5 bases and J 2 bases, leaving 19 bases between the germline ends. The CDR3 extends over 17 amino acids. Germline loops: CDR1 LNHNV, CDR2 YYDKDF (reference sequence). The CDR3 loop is CATSPRPGGRGNQPQHF. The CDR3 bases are TGTGCCACCAGCCCACGACCTGGGGGCCGCGGCAATCAGCCCCAGCATTTT.

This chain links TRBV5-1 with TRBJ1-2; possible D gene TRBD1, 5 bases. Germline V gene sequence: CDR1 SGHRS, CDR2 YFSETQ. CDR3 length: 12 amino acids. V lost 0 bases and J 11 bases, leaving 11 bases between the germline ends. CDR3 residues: CASSLERGQYTF. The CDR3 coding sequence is TGCGCCAGCAGCTTGGAGCGCGGACAATACACCTTC.

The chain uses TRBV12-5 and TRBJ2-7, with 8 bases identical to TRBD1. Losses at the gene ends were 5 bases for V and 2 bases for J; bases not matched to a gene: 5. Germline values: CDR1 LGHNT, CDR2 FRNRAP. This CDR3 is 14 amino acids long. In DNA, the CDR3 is TGTGCTAGTGGTCCAGGACAGGGAACCTACGAGCAGTACTTC. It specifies CASGPGQGTYEQYF. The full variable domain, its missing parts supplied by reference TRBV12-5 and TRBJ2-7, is DARVTQTPRHKVTEMGQEVTMRCQPILGHNTVFWYRQTMMQGLELLAYFRNRAPLDDSGMPKDRFSAEMPDATLATLKIQPSEPRDSAVYFCASGPGQGTYEQYFGPGTRLTVT.

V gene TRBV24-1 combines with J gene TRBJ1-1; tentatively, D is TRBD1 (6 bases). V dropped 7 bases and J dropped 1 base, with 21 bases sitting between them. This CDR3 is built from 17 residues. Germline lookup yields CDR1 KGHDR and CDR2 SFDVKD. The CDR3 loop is CATREWGRGASNTEAFF. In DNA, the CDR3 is TGTGCCACCAGGGAATGGGGCAGGGGCGCTTCGAACACTGAAGCTTTCTTT.

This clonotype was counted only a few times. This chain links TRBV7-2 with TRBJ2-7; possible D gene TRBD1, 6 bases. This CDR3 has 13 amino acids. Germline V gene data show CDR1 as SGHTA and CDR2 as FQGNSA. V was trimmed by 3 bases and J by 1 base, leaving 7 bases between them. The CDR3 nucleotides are TGTGCCAGCAGCTTGAGGGGGTCCTACGAGCAGTACTTC. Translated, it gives CASSLRGSYEQYF.

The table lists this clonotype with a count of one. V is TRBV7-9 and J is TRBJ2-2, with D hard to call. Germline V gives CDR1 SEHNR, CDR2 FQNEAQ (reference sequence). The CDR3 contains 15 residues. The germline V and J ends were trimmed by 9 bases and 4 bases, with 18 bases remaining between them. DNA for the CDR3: TGTGCCAGTTCCCCGTCGACCCCCGGCACCGGGGAGCTGTTTTTT. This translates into CASSPSTPGTGELFF.

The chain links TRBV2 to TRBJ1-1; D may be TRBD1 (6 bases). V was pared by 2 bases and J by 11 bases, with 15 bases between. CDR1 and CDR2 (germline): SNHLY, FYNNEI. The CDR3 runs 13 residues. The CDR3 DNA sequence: TGTGCCAGCAGTGAATGGGGGGCCGGTAGCGCTTTCTTT. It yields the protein CASSEWGAGSAFF. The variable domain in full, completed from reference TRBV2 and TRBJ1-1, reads EPEVTQTPSHQVTQMGQEVILRCVPISNHLYFYWYRQILGQKVEFLVSFYNNEISEKSEIFDDQFSVERPDGSNFTLKIRSTKLEDSAMYFCASSEWGAGSAFFGQGTRLTVV.

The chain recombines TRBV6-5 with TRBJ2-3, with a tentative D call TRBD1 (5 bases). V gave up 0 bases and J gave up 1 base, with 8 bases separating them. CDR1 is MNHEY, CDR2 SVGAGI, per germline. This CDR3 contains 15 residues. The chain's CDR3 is CASSYSQDGTDTQYF. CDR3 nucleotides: TGTGCCAGCAGTTACTCACAGGACGGCACAGATACGCAGTATTTT.

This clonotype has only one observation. CDR3 nucleotides: TGTGCCAGCAGCTTAAGGGAGCCTCAAGGGGCTTTCTTT. Its protein product is CASSLREPQGAFF. The chain links TRBV7-8 to TRBJ1-1; D remains unclear. The CDR3 contains 13 residues. Trimming took 2 bases from V and 11 from J, leaving 15 bases between them. The germline CDR1 and CDR2 sequences are SGHVS and FQNEAQ.

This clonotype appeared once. This CDR3 reads CASSTRSTGSWETQYF. Written as DNA, the CDR3 is TGTGCCAGCAGCACACGATCGACAGGGAGCTGGGAGACCCAGTACTTC. The rearrangement uses TRBV11-3 and TRBJ2-5, with 7 bases lining up with TRBD1. The CDR3 length is 16 residues. Germline V gene sequence: CDR1 SGHNT, CDR2 YENEEA. V shed 5 bases, J shed 5 bases, and the junction held 14 bases outside the gene matches.

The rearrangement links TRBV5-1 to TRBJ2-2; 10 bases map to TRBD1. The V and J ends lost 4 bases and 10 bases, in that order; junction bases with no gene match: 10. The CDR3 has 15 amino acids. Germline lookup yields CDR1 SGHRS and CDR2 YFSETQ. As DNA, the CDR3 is TGCGCCAGCAGCAGCGGGACAGGGGAAGATTCGGAGCTGTTTTTT. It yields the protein CASSSGTGEDSELFF.

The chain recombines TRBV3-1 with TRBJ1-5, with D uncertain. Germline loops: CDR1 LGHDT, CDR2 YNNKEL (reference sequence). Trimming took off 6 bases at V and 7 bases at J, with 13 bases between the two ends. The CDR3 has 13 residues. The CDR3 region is CASSQLRGQPQHF. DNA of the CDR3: TGTGCCAGCAGTCAATTACGCGGGCAGCCCCAGCATTTT.

CDR3 sequence reads: CASKGFGFDEQFF. CDR3 nucleotide sequence: TGTGCCAGCAAAGGGTTCGGTTTTGATGAGCAGTTCTTC. The genes are TRBV27 and TRBJ2-1, with no clear D. The CDR3 is made up of 13 amino acids. CDR1 is MNHEY and CDR2 is SMNVEV in the germline V gene (reference sequence). V lost 7 bases, J lost 8 bases, and 15 bases lay in between.

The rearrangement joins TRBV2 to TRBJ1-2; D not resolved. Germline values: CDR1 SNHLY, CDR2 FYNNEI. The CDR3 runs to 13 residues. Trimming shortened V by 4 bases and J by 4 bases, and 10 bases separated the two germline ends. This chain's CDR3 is CASSAVQRYGYTF. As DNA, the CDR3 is TGTGCCAGCAGTGCCGTACAGCGCTATGGCTACACCTTC. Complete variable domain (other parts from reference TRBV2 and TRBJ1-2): EPEVTQTPSHQVTQMGQEVILRCVPISNHLYFYWYRQILGQKVEFLVSFYNNEISEKSEIFDDQFSVERPDGSNFTLKIRSTKLEDSAMYFCASSAVQRYGYTFGSGTRLTVV.

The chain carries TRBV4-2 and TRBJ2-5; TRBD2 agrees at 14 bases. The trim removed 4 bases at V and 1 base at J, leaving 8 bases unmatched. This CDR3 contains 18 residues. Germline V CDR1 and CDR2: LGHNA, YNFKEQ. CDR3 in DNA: TGTGCCAGCAGCCTGGGGACTAGCGGGAGTTGGGGCCAAGAGACCCAGTACTTC. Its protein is CASSLGTSGSWGQETQYF.

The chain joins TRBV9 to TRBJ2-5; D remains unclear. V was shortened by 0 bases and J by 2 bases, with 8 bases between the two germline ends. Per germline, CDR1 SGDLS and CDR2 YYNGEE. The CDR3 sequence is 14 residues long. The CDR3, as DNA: TGTGCCAGCAGCGTAGGTCGTAGTCAAGAGACCCAGTACTTC. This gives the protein CASSVGRSQETQYF.

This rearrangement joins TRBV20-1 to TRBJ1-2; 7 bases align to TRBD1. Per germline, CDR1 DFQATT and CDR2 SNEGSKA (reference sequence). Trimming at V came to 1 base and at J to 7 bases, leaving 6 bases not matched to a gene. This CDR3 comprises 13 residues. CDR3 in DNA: TGCAGTGCTAGAGCCACAGGGGAGACTGGCTACACCTTC. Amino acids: CSARATGETGYTF.

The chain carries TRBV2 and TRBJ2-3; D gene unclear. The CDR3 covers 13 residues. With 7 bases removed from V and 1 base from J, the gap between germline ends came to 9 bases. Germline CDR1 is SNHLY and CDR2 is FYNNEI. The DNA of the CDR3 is TGTGCCAGCACCAGACGCGGCACAGATACGCAGTATTTT. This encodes CASTRRGTDTQYF.